Each of the 7 T cell receptor beta chains below was sequenced from the same sample in a study of T-cell reconstitution after alpha-beta-depleted transplantation in children. Preparing the TCRbeta library involved the use of unique molecular identifiers. TCRdb called the PCR reads again in MiXCR, with one record for every CDR3 protein. The data show 250,000 to 300,000 distinct CDR3 sequences, approximately 7.3% seen once. No antigens are known for them. Study outcomes and limitations: Newly produced T cells mostly accounted for T-cell counts and diversity one year post-transplant.

The sample consisted of peripheral blood, taken 360 days after TCRalphabeta/CD19-depleted stem cell transplant. The receptor source for this set is a female patient between 2 and 10 years old who had a stem cell transplant for Fanconi anemia, so the T cells may come from the graft donor.

About this clonotype itself: The final CDR3 position lacks the conserved phenylalanine or tryptophan, pointing to a likely read error. The chain carries TRBV5-1 and TRBJ1-1; 9 nucleotides align to TRBD1. Germline lookup yields CDR1 SGHRS and CDR2 YFSETQ. The CDR3 sequence is 15 residues long. The V gene end was trimmed by 1 base and the J gene end by 10 bases; junction bases not matched to a gene: 11. The CDR3, as DNA: TGCGCCAGCAGCTTGACCACAACTTTGACAGGGGGAGCTTTCTCT. Its protein product is CASSLTTTLTGGAFS.

Many counts were recorded for this clonotype. CDR3 residues: CASSTEPWGTGGLVSKNIQYF. For the CDR3, the DNA is TGTGCCAGCAGCACGGAACCGTGGGGGACAGGGGGTTTAGTCTCCAAAAACATTCAGTACTTC. This chain uses TRBV11-1 with TRBJ2-4; 11 bases agree with TRBD1. Germline lookup yields CDR1 SGHAT and CDR2 FQDESV (reference sequence). The CDR3 loop spans 21 amino acids. Unmatched junction bases numbered 20, after V lost 5 bases and J lost 2 bases.

A few counts support this clonotype. The chain employs TRBV4-1 and TRBJ2-4; D is ambiguous. The V gene lost 4 bases and the J gene lost 5 bases, with 3 bases spanning the gap. CDR3 length: 11 amino acids. CDR1 MGHRA and CDR2 YSYEKL come from the germline V gene. CDR3 bases: TGCGCCAGCAGCCGCCAAAACATTCAGTACTTC. Translated: CASSRQNIQYF.

This clonotype was observed a handful of times. The chain combines TRBV7-2 with TRBJ1-2; TRBD1 matches 10 bases. The length of the CDR3 is 15 residues. V was pared by 5 bases and J by 1 base, with 4 bases of the junction left unmatched. Germline values: CDR1 SGHTA, CDR2 FQGNSA. CDR3 loop: CASSRDRGFNYGYTF. The CDR3 coding sequence is TGTGCCAGCAGCCGGGACAGGGGATTTAACTATGGCTACACCTTC.

This clonotype was observed at least ten times. CDR3 region: CASSQGHRDFSAFF. The CDR3, as DNA: TGTGCCAGCAGCCAAGGCCACCGGGACTTCAGTGCTTTCTTT. The chain carries TRBV3-1 and TRBJ1-1, with D maybe TRBD1 (5 bases). CDR1 is LGHDT and CDR2 is YNNKEL in the germline V gene (reference sequence). The V gene lost 1 base and the J gene lost 11 bases, with 17 bases spanning the gap. This CDR3 spans 14 amino acids.

The V gene is TRBV6-1, the J gene TRBJ2-7; no reliable D call. Trimming pared 0 bases from V and 3 bases from J, leaving 9 bases between. This CDR3 contains 14 residues. The germline CDR1 and CDR2 sequences are MNHNS and SASEGT. CDR3 coding DNA: TGTGCCAGCAGTGAAGCCCAATCCCTCTACGAGCAGTACTTC. Its protein is CASSEAQSLYEQYF.

The CDR3: CASSLAWADTQYF. The DNA of the CDR3 is TGCGCCAGCAGCTTGGCCTGGGCAGATACGCAGTATTTT. The rearrangement joins TRBV5-1 to TRBJ2-3; D remains unclear. CDR3 length: 13 residues. V was cut by 0 bases and J by 4 bases, with 6 bases left in between. CDR1 and CDR2 (germline): SGHRS, YFSETQ.